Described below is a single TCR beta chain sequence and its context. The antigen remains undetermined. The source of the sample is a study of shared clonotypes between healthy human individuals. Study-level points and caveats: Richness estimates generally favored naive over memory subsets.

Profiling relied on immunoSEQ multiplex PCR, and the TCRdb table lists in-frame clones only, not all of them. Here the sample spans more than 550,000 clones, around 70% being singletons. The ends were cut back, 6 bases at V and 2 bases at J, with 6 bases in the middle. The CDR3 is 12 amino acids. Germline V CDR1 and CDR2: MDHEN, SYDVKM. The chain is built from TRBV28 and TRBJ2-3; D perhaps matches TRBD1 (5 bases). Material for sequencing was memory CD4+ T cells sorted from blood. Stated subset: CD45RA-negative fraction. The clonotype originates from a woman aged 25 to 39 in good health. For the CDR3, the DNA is TGTGCCAGCAGGGACAACACAGATACGCAGTATTTT. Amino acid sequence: CASRDNTDTQYF.